This T cell receptor beta chain was identified during a study of human T cells and chemical hapten exposure. Via MiXCR, TCRdb re-called the RACE reads, giving one row per CDR3 protein. Of roughly 380,000 distinct CDR3 sequences listed, approximately 5.1% are singletons. CDR1 is MGHDK and CDR2 is SYGVNS in the germline V gene. The germline V and J ends were trimmed by 0 bases and 4 bases, with 10 bases remaining between them. The CDR3 runs 14 residues. Noted time point: pre-sensitization, week 0. The treatment is: therapeutic diphenylcyclopropenone sensitization with weekly scalp DPC. J is TRBJ2-7 and V is TRBV25-1; D possibly matches TRBD1 or TRBD2 (5 bases each). Specimen: whole blood, collected in connection with sensitization to the hapten diphenylcyclopropenone (DPC). This sequence originates from a woman aged 45-65 years with alopecia areata. Some clones in this sample may be carry-over from other donors' samples. The CDR3 sequence is CASSEYWDGYEQYF. The CDR3, as DNA: TGTGCCAGCAGTGAATATTGGGACGGGTACGAGCAGTACTTC.